The subject of this entry is one T cell receptor (beta chain). Germline V gene data show CDR1 as LNHNV and CDR2 as YYDKDF (reference sequence). This CDR3 has 16 amino acids. V lost 0 bases to trimming and J lost 7 bases, with 13 bases between them. The sample comes from a study of blood T cell repertoires in COVID-19. Across the whole study: The origin of the acute and convalescent COVID-19 samples was the United States, Italy and Spain. PBMCs, B-cell-depleted T cells, or T cells were the source of the cDNA or gDNA that made up the material.

In the source study's methods: Amplification from reference gene primers served as the basis for estimated nucleated cell counts. Generated by immunoSEQ multiplex PCR, the TCRdb table keeps only in-frame clones and is missing some. The DNA gave D and trimming, while V, J and clone size come from that table. Of about 320,000 clones listed, approximately 85% are singletons. The chain employs TRBV15 and TRBJ1-6; D call uncertain. Material: peripheral blood. The sequence was collected from a human donor in a cohort sampled during active COVID-19. The chain's CDR3 is CATSRDRRAGNSPLHF. In DNA, the CDR3 is TGTGCCACCAGCAGAGATCGAAGGGCGGGGAATTCACCCCTCCACTTT.